Detailed here is one T cell receptor (beta chain). What it binds is not known. Blood samples were obtained at baseline, cycle 4 day 1, and cycle 7 day 1. The data were produced by immunoSEQ multiplex PCR, yet TCRdb's version contains in-frame clones alone and is incomplete. The sample lists about 48,000 clones, 70% to 90% occurring once. The CDR3 sequence is 17 residues long. V lost 4 bases and J 5 bases, leaving 22 bases between the germline ends. Germline values: CDR1 SGDLS, CDR2 YYNGEE. The sample originates from a study of OX40 agonist ivuxolimab in advanced cancers. Study-wide findings and caveats: Certain nonresponding patients likewise had low normalized T-cell clonal expansion.

The sample was CD4+ or CD8+ T cells sorted from blood, taken in a trial of the OX40 agonist ivuxolimab. The gene calls are TRBV9 and TRBJ2-1; possible D gene TRBD1, 6 bases. The TCR sequence derives from an adult with an advanced solid tumor such as melanoma, head and neck, liver or kidney cancer. CDR3 DNA sequence: TGTGCCAGCAGCATTCAACCCTCGCAGGGGAGCCACAATGAGCAGTTCTTC. Encoded protein: CASSIQPSQGSHNEQFF.